The 7 T cell receptor beta chains given below trace back to one sample, sequenced in a study of T-cell reconstitution after alpha-beta-depleted transplantation in children. Unique molecular identifiers were incorporated during preparation of the TCRbeta library. TCRdb re-called the PCR reads with MiXCR, one entry per CDR3 protein. The sample yields roughly 610,000 distinct CDR3 sequences, approximately 10% seen once. This specimen was PBMCs from the stem cell graft donor, taken from the stem cell graft. The receptors come from a human donor who donated a stem cell graft to a child with acute myeloid leukemia.

The genes are TRBV12-3 or TRBV12-4 and TRBJ2-5; a weak D match, TRBD1 (5 bases). This CDR3 has 15 residues. Trimming pared 4 bases from V and 6 bases from J, leaving 18 bases between. The CDR3: CASSSPRTRSQTQYF. DNA for the CDR3: TGTGCCAGCAGTTCCCCCAGGACAAGGTCGCAGACCCAGTACTTC.

This clonotype came up a few times. The chain combines TRBV15 with TRBJ2-7, with TRBD2 matching over 9 bases. J gave up 4 bases and V 0 bases, and 10 bases lay outside the gene matches. Germline CDR1 is LNHNV and CDR2 is YYDKDF (reference sequence). CDR3 length: 17 amino acids. CDR3 loop: CATSRDRPSGTLYEQYF. Here the CDR3 DNA reads TGTGCCACCAGCAGAGATCGGCCTAGCGGGACTCTATACGAGCAGTACTTC.

This clonotype was seen only a few times. CDR3 bases: TGCAGCGTTAGAGGACTAGCGGAAGAGCAGTTCTTC. Translated: CSVRGLAEEQFF. J is TRBJ2-1 and V is TRBV29-1; 10 bases match TRBD2. The CDR3 totals 12 residues. The ends lost 5 bases at V and 10 bases at J; junction bases unmatched: 5. Per germline, CDR1 SQVTM and CDR2 ANQGSEA.

The genes are TRBV7-6 and TRBJ2-3; 12 bases are shared with TRBD2. The CDR3 is 19 amino acids. Trimming removed 2 bases from V and 0 bases from J; junction bases left unmatched: 9. Germline V CDR1 and CDR2: SGHVS, FNYEAQ. This chain's CDR3 is CASSLSLLGTSGSTDTQYF. The CDR3 DNA sequence: TGTGCCAGCAGCTTAAGCCTCCTCGGGACTAGCGGGAGCACAGATACGCAGTATTTT.

At least ten counts were recorded for this clonotype. The rearrangement uses TRBV29-1 and TRBJ1-1; TRBD1 is a possible D gene (6 bases). Per germline, CDR1 SQVTM and CDR2 ANQGSEA. Trimming removed 7 bases at V and 4 bases at J, with 19 bases between. The length of the CDR3 is 14 residues. The CDR3 DNA is TGCAGCGCAAACCGGCTACAGGGAGGCACTGAAGCTTTCTTT. It encodes CSANRLQGGTEAFF. The whole variable domain, remainder taken from reference TRBV29-1 and TRBJ1-1, is SAVISQKPSRDICQRGTSLTIQCQVDSQVTMMFWYRQQPGQSLTLIATANQGSEATYESGFVIDKFPISRPNLTFSTLTVSNMSPEDSSIYLCSANRLQGGTEAFFGQGTRLTVV.

This clonotype has more than one count but fewer than ten. The chain couples TRBV30 to TRBJ1-1; no reliable D call. Trimming cost V 4 bases and J 12 bases, with 15 bases left between them. Germline V lookup: CDR1 GTSNPN, CDR2 SVGIG (reference sequence). The CDR3 totals 11 residues. Here the CDR3 reads CAWNIKGITFF. For the CDR3, the DNA is TGTGCCTGGAATATAAAGGGAATAACTTTCTTT.

The CDR3 region is CSAHSDRDEQYF. Written as DNA, the CDR3 is TGCAGTGCTCACTCCGACCGGGACGAGCAGTACTTC. The chain uses TRBV20-1 and TRBJ2-7; D is undetermined. Germline lookup yields CDR1 DFQATT and CDR2 SNEGSKA (reference sequence). V lost 5 bases to trimming and J lost 5 bases, with 13 bases between them. This CDR3 has 12 amino acids.